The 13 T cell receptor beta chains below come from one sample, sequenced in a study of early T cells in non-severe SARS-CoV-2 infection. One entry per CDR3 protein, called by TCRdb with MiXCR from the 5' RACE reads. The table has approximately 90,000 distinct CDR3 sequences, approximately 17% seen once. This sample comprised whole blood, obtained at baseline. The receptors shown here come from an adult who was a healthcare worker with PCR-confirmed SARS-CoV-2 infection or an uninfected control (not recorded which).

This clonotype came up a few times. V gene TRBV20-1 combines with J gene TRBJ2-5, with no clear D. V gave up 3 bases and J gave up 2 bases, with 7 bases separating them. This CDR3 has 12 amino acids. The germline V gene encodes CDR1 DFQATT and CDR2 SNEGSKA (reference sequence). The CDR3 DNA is TGCAGTGCTAGCTGGCTACAAGAGACCCAGTACTTC. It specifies CSASWLQETQYF.

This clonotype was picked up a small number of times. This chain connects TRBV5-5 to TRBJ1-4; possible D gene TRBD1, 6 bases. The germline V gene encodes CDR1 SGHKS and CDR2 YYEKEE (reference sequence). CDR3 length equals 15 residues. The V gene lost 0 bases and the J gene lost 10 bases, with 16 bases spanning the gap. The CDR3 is CASSLGTEPLGKLFF. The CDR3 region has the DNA TGTGCCAGCAGCTTGGGGACAGAACCGTTGGGAAAACTGTTTTTT.

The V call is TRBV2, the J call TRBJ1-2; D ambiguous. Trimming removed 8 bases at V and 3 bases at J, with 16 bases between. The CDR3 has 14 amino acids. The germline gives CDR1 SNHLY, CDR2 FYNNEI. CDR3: CASSLGSGDYGYTF. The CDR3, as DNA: TGTGCCAGCTCCTTAGGGAGTGGAGACTATGGCTACACCTTC.

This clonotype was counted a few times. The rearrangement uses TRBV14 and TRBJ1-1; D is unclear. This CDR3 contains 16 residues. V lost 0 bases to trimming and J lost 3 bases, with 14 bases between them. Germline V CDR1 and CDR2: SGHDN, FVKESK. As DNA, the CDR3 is TGTGCCAGCAGCCAAGATCTTGGTCAGGTGTACACTGAAGCTTTCTTT. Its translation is CASSQDLGQVYTEAFF.

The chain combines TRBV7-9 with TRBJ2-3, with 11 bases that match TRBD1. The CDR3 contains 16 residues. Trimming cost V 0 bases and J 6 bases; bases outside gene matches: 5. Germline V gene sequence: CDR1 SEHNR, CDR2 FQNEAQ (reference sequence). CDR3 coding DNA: TGTGCCAGCAGCTTAGCTGGACAGGGGGCGGTGGATACGCAGTATTTT. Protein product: CASSLAGQGAVDTQYF. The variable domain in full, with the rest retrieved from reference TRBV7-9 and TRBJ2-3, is DTGVSQNPRHKITKRGQNVTFRCDPISEHNRLYWYRQTLGQGPEFLTYFQNEAQLEKSRLLSDRFSAERPKGSFSTLEIQRTEQGDSAMYLCASSLAGQGAVDTQYFGPGTRLTVL.

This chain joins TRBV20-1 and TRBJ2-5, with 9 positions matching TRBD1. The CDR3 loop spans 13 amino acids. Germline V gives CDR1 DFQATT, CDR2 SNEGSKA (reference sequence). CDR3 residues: CRVGTGSPKTQYF. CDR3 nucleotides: TGCAGAGTCGGGACAGGGTCTCCGAAGACCCAGTACTTC.

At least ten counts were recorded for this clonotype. CDR3 in DNA: TGTGCCAGCAGTTATAAGGACTCGAGCTCCTACAATGAGCAGTTCTTC. Translating gives CASSYKDSSSYNEQFF. The V and J genes are TRBV5-4 and TRBJ2-1; possible D gene TRBD2, 5 bases. The CDR3 covers 16 residues. Germline lookup yields CDR1 SGHNT and CDR2 YYREEE (reference sequence). V shed 5 bases and J shed 0 bases, with 15 bases lying between them.

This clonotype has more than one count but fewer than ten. The CDR3 loop reads CASSKRLAGGEDTQYF. The DNA for the CDR3 is TGTGCCAGCAGCAAGAGACTAGCGGGAGGAGAAGATACGCAGTATTTT. The V call is TRBV21-1, the J call TRBJ2-3; the table's D call of TRBD2 was not tested on the DNA. TRBV21-1 is a pseudogene. The CDR3 runs to 16 residues.

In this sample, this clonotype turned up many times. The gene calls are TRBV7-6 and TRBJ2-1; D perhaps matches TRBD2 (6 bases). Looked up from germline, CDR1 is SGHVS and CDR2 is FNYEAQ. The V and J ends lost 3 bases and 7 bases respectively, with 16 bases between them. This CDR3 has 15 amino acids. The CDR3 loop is CASSFGGGWRNEQFF. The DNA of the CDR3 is TGTGCCAGCAGCTTTGGGGGAGGTTGGAGGAATGAGCAGTTCTTC.

The CDR3 loop is CASRSAHGSRLSPHTEAFF. CDR3 coding DNA: TGTGCCAGCAGATCGGCCCATGGCAGCAGACTAAGTCCTCACACTGAAGCTTTCTTT. This chain joins TRBV7-2 and TRBJ1-1; D is uncertain. The CDR3 totals 19 residues. V lost 6 bases to trimming and J lost 3 bases, with 29 bases between them. The germline gives CDR1 SGHTA, CDR2 FQGNSA.

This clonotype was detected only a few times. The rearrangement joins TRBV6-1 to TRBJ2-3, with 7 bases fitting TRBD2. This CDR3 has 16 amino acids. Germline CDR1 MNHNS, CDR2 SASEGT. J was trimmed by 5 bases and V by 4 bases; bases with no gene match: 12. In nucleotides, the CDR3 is TGTGCCAGCAGTGCCGCGGGGCGGGAGATGGGAGATACGCAGTATTTT. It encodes CASSAAGREMGDTQYF.

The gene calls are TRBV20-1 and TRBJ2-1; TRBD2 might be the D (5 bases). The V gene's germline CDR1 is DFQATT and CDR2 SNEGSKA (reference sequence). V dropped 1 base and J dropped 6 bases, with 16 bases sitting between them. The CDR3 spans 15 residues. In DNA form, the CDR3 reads TGCAGTGCTAGAGTATGGGTTGGCGGAGGCAATGAGCAGTTCTTC. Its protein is CSARVWVGGGNEQFF.

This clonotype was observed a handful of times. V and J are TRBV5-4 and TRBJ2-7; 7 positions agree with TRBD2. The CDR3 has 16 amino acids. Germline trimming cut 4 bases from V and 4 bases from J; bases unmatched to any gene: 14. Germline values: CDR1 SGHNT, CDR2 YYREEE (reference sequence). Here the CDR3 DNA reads TGTGCCAGCAGCCTGGGGAGCGGGATTTCCACTTACGAGCAGTACTTC. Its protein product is CASSLGSGISTYEQYF.